This T cell receptor (beta chain) was profiled in a study of T cells in Graves' hyperthyroidism and ophthalmopathy. Study results and caveats: Ophthalmopathy prediction by the model preceded onset by a median about 6.8 months.

Regions amplified from RNA transcripts were the TCR beta CDR3 regions. Researchers ran a first-round RT-PCR on the TCR CDR3 using the HTBI primer set. Each CDR3 protein is one row after TCRdb ran MiXCR on the multiplex PCR reads. The profile shows about 360,000 distinct CDR3 sequences, just under 25% of them singletons. The germline V and J ends were trimmed by 5 bases and 6 bases, with 17 bases remaining between them. The CDR3 runs 14 residues. Germline values: CDR1 SGHTA, CDR2 FQGNSA. Patients having uncontrolled infection, another autoimmune disease, pregnancy or lactation were not included. This sample holds PBMCs from under 11 ml fresh peripheral blood. Concerning this clonotype itself: Its cognate antigen is unknown.

This receptor was taken from a man between 45 and 60 years old with Graves' hyperthyroidism. This chain connects TRBV7-2 to TRBJ2-7; D gene uncertain. Sample: blood. This CDR3 is CASSPPSRSAEQYF. The CDR3 nucleotides read TGTGCCAGCAGCCCTCCTAGTCGTTCTGCCGAGCAGTACTTC.